This T cell receptor (beta chain) was sequenced during a study of cytomegalovirus exposure and HLA in healthy donors (dated by TCRdb to the late 2010s). Study-level background: An earlier analysis of some 600 of the donors reported about 260 Gb of sequence data and 95 million to 140 million unique TCR beta sequences obtained from some 170 million T cells. Approximately 300 gigabases of sequencing data and around 80 million unique TCR sequences made up an early release that covered over 550 HLA-typed donors. Among the roughly 400 genotyped donors, around 81% belonged to the genetic ancestry cluster associated with self-reported Caucasian donors. The study aimed to test whether signatures of past pathogen exposure could be identified by cataloging public T cell receptors. The T cell repertoires of around 730 subjects were profiled by immunosequencing and related to cytomegalovirus serostatus. Besides the first cohort of hundreds of subjects, a separate validation cohort made up of 90 to 150 different subjects was used. To predict cytomegalovirus infection status, the study brought together high-throughput TCR immunosequencing, statistical association of individual TCRs with disease status, and machine learning. A later analysis re-examined previously published TCR beta repertoires from more than 650 donors and added high-resolution HLA genotyping to investigate patterns of TCR occurrence. Rather than using new phenotypic data, the later analysis identified candidate immune exposures from TCR beta sequences and from how often those sequences occurred across donors. To decide whether each TCR beta V gene segment behaved as functional or pseudogenic, an earlier analysis of approximately 590 of the donors relied on high-throughput TCR beta sequencing. Donor age, sex, ethnicity and CMV serostatus were compiled together with the repertoire data. A later genetic analysis took genome-wide SNP genotypes for about three fifths of the roughly 670 donors and used that subset as a discovery cohort. Every repertoire in the discovery cohort had been generated on one and the same sequencing platform. Class I and class II HLA loci were covered by the typing at four-digit resolution. The number of donors typed differed by locus, with about 620-630 for A, B, C, DRB1 and DQB1, roughly 520 for DQA1, 600 to 610 for DPA1, and roughly 450 for DPB1. A handful of DR-DQ haplotypes were handled as single units for association and clustering because linkage in the cohort was strong. Among about 390 genotyped donors of the cohort, an average of around 240,000 unique TCR beta nucleotide sequences were sequenced per donor, roughly 20% of them non-productive. Results and caveats for the whole study, not just this receptor: The 87-base-pair reads could not distinguish some IMGT-functional V segments, including TRBV6-2 and TRBV6-3, so those segments were excluded. Presence/absence analyses assumed roughly uniform sequencing depth across donors, an assumption that may not hold. In a later analysis, TCR association rates were found to vary across HLA loci, with the most associated TCRs seen for DRB1 alleles and the fewest for HLA-C alleles. A later analysis found that HLA-associated TCR beta chains were more clonally expanded and had lower generation probabilities than equally common non-associated chains. Because counts were too low, 15 or so rarely observed V segments, including chromosome 9 orphons, were excluded from the earlier analysis of several hundred of the donors. HLA typing was unavailable for some donors at each locus, so association tests used only the typed subset. Compared with the approximately 720-donor mean, donors in an Asian-associated ancestry cluster had fewer N-insertions in productive TCRs, according to a later genetic analysis. Strong co-occurrence of HLA alleles, especially DR and DQ, made assigning TCR associations to individual alleles difficult. Most TCR sequences were observed very rarely across donors, whereas some public TCRs were present in many individuals. Several of the top co-occurrence clusters appeared to be linked to parvovirus B19, influenza, CMV and Epstein-Barr virus, according to a later analysis. A few of the identified cytomegalovirus-associated TCR beta chains were confirmed in vitro to be specific for cytomegalovirus antigens. Linkage disequilibrium might explain the correlated functional status among segregating V segments, but an unknown experimental factor could not be ruled out. A later analysis found that most CMV-associated TCR beta chains appeared HLA-restricted, with HLA associations seemingly driven largely by CMV exposure. In both the original and validation cohorts, the classifier was reported to diagnose cytomegalovirus status with high specificity and sensitivity. In a later genetic analysis, a missense DCLRE1C variant was associated with V-gene and J-gene trimming of TCR beta chains, and the association was replicated in an independent cohort. In an earlier analysis of roughly 500 of the donors, most TCR beta V segments appeared in productive rearrangements about 87% or about 30% of the time, broadly matching IMGT annotations. A further reported finding was that TCR beta sequences accurately predicted the HLA-A and HLA-B alleles for most subjects in the first cohort. Specific HLA alleles were associated with more than 15,000 TCR beta sequences at a false discovery rate of 0.05 in a later analysis. Only TCR beta chains were sequenced in this cohort, and the absence of alpha or paired-chain data limited detectable features. A group of highly shared sequence variants was considered likely to be a technical artifact of the sequencing pipeline. The authors suggested that the approach could potentially be extended to other disease states and immunological phenotypes. CMV serostatus was the only immune exposure information available for the cohort. The study listed 164 TCR beta chains as associated with cytomegalovirus.

The CDR3 numbers 16 residues from cysteine through phenylalanine. The kept DNA is CDR3 alone, 48 bases in frame from the first base. Trimming at the junction amounts to 3 bases on V and 3 bases on J, and the germline ends lie 15 bases apart. The germline V gene (reference sequence) supplies CDR1 LNHDA and CDR2 SQIVND. Libraries were constructed by the immunoSEQ multiplex PCR assay. A mixture of 60 forward primers for TCR Vbeta segments and 13 reverse primers for TCR Jbeta segments was used in the multiplex PCR. A multiplex PCR assay on genomic DNA amplified the CDR3 region of rearranged TCR beta genes. Amplified TCR beta libraries were sequenced as 87-base-pair reads on the Illumina HiSeq System. The original pipeline was this. A later analysis tallied roughly 78 million unique TCR beta chains across the 610 or so repertoires, and approximately 12 million of those chains were shared by two or more donors. Raw reads were error-corrected and collapsed into unique sequences with a nearest-neighbor algorithm that merged closely related sequences to remove PCR and sequencing errors. CDR3 sequences were aligned to IMGT reference sequences to assign V, D and J gene segments. For a sequence to be retained, a match of at least six nucleotides to both a V gene segment and a J gene segment was required. A rearrangement counted as productive if the CDR3 had no stop codons and remained in frame with V and J, and every other rearrangement counted as non-productive. Following IMGT convention, CDR3 was defined as the stretch from the second conserved V-encoded cysteine to the conserved J-encoded phenylalanine. The earlier analysis of roughly 590 of the donors excluded any sequence lacking an unambiguous match to a single V gene segment. In an earlier analysis of a few hundred of the donors, V segments were called functional above 56.7% productive rearrangements and were called segregating when the between-donor standard deviation exceeded 5%. To diagnose cytomegalovirus status from the catalog of TCR beta chain sequences, a statistical classification framework was built. V and J gene assignment, in a later analysis, came from comparing TCR nucleotide sequences with IMGT/GENE-DB human TR gene sequences. The TCRdist pipeline was used in a later analysis to assign CDR3 sequences and most-parsimonious VDJ recombination scenarios. In a later analysis, every TCR beta chain was defined by the combination of its CDR3 amino acid sequence and its V-gene family, and reads without a unique V-gene family were dropped. To address suspected cross-contamination and a sequencing artifact, a later analysis removed around 590 highly shared, low-generation-probability nucleotide sequences. For each public chain, a later analysis derived a clonal expansion index from normalized ranks of inferred template counts within each repertoire. In a later analysis, generation probabilities were computed using a VDJ recombination model fitted to out-of-frame rearrangements, and the results were checked against IGoR. Hypergeometric tests were used in a later analysis to score TCR-TCR, TCR-HLA and TCR-CMV co-occurrence, with a repertoire-size bias correction applied to the TCR pairs. In a later analysis, false discovery rates were estimated by permuting HLA or CMV assignments 20 times. In a later analysis, co-occurring TCRs were grouped using DBSCAN, and TCRdist sequence similarity was added for clustering within HLA-allele-positive subsets. Co-occurrence clustering excluded repertoires with fewer than 30,000 or more than 120,000 public chains, plus five with anomalous nucleotide sharing. Not all clones reach the TCRdb copy of this immuneACCESS table, which keeps in-frame sequences only. Checked studies attribute under half of the gap to unresolved V genes and leave the rest unexplained. Clonal size and the V and J genes are those of that table, whereas D and trimming came from the DNA. The sample has more than 40,000 clones on record, 81% of them singletons. The ten largest clones capture about 2.9% of the sample.

Concerning this clone: This clone's antigen is unknown. The sample holds no much larger clone one base away, and base qualities are not on file.

The cohort consisted of 600 to 750 healthy bone marrow donors. At the time of sampling, every cohort member was nominally healthy, though immune exposures that went unrecorded were likely present. The donor tested CMV seronegative and was one of the 352 seronegative cohort members. Each donor provided a peripheral blood sample, and peripheral blood mononuclear cells were used for TCR beta sequencing. Genomic DNA extraction from the blood cell samples was performed with the Qiagen DNeasy Blood Extraction Kit. The sequence links TRBV19 to TRBJ1-5; the D gene lacks a confident call. The sequenced sample was PBMCs. The source is a man between 50 and 59 years old in good health and CMV-seronegative. The CDR3 reads as follows: CASSIKGRQFNQPQHF. The nucleotide sequence reads TGTGCCAGTAGTATCAAAGGGAGGCAGTTCAATCAGCCCCAGCATTTT.